This is a list of T cell receptor beta chains from one sample in a study of T cell changes during pregnancy in multiple sclerosis. Measured with immunoSEQ multiplex PCR; TCRdb has only the in-frame clones, and not every one. This table has around 64,000 clones, over 90% appearing once. Sequenced here: CD8+ T cells from peripheral blood mononuclear cells, sampled in the third trimester of pregnancy. The receptors originated from a female donor with multiple sclerosis, enrolled in a pregnancy study. Each CDR3 is given with its conserved first and last residue. A D gene is named only where the DNA matches it firmly. Clone size is not always given. Where it is, it says once, few, many or a class for expanded clones.

J,V,size,D,CDR3,DNA
TRBJ2-7,TRBV2,-,-,CASVISFGYEQYF,TGTGCCAGCGTGATTAGTTTTGGCTACGAGCAGTACTTC
TRBJ2-7,TRBV7-9,-,TRBD2,CASSPGTSGREEQYF,TGTGCCAGCAGCCCCGGGACTAGCGGGAGAGAAGAGCAGTACTTC
TRBJ2-6,TRBV27,-,-,CASSLYKPGANVLTF,TGTGCCAGCAGTTTATACAAACCTGGGGCCAACGTCCTGACTTTC
TRBJ2-7,TRBV27,-,TRBD1,CASSPLGQNEQYF,TGTGCCAGCAGTCCCCTGGGACAGAACGAGCAGTACTTC
TRBJ2-7,TRBV9,-,-,CASSVDGRYEQYF,TGTGCCAGCAGCGTAGATGGCCGCTACGAGCAGTACTTC
TRBJ1-2,TRBV4-3,-,-,CASSQSGAREYGYTF,TGCGCCAGCAGCCAGTCGGGAGCTAGGGAGTATGGCTACACCTTC
TRBJ2-4,TRBV7-9,once,TRBD2,CASSLAGGRGTKNIQYF,TGTGCCAGCAGCTTAGCAGGAGGGAGGGGAACCAAAAACATTCAGTACTTC
TRBJ2-5,TRBV5-1,-,TRBD2,CASSLSLAGESETQYF,TGCGCCAGCAGCTTGAGTTTAGCGGGAGAAAGCGAGACCCAGTACTTC
TRBJ1-5,TRBV19,once,-,CASSTWTAYNQPQHF,TGTGCCAGTAGTACCTGGACAGCCTACAATCAGCCCCAGCATTTT
TRBJ1-2,TRBV28,-,TRBD1,CASRPNTHYRGNYGYTF,TGTGCCAGCAGACCCAATACCCATTACAGGGGGAACTATGGCTACACCTTC
TRBJ2-1,TRBV7-9,-,-,CASSPRHGVNEQFF,TGTGCCAGCAGCCCAAGACACGGGGTCAATGAGCAGTTCTTC
TRBJ2-7,TRBV14,-,-,CASSQGQVSYEQYF,TGTGCCAGCAGCCAAGGGCAGGTCTCCTACGAGCAGTACTTC
TRBJ2-7,TRBV19,few,-,CASSPEGGFLEQYF,TGTGCCAGTAGTCCCGAGGGGGGGTTCCTCGAGCAGTACTTC
TRBJ2-5,TRBV15,-,TRBD2,CATSRGRLAQEETQYF,TGTGCCACCAGCAGGGGGAGACTAGCGCAGGAAGAGACCCAGTACTTC
TRBJ2-7,TRBV4-3,-,TRBD2,CASSQVPVASGRYEQYF,TGCGCCAGCAGCCAAGTCCCAGTGGCTAGCGGGAGGTACGAGCAGTACTTC
TRBJ1-5,TRBV2,-,TRBD1,CASSGGTGSLQPQHF,TGTGCCAGCAGTGGCGGGACAGGGTCTCTTCAGCCCCAGCATTTT
TRBJ1-4,TRBV19,-,TRBD1,CASSPRGSNEKLFF,TGTGCCAGTAGTCCCAGGGGGAGTAATGAAAAACTGTTTTTT
TRBJ1-1,TRBV4-1,-,-,CASSQGENMNTEAFF,TGCGCCAGCAGCCAAGGGGAGAACATGAACACTGAAGCTTTCTTT
TRBJ1-2,TRBV28,-,-,CASSPRLGLYGYTF,TGTGCCAGCAGTCCCCGGTTGGGGCTCTATGGCTACACCTTC
TRBJ2-5,TRBV18,-,TRBD1,CASSPTGMRETQYF,TGTGCCAGCTCACCGACAGGGATGCGGGAGACCCAGTACTTC
TRBJ2-5,TRBV2,-,TRBD1,CASSSTGGRETQYF,TGTGCCAGCAGCTCGACAGGGGGCCGTGAGACCCAGTACTTC
TRBJ2-7,TRBV5-5,-,-,CASSVGGGGSYEQYF,TGTGCCAGCAGCGTCGGAGGGGGCGGTTCCTACGAGCAGTACTTC
TRBJ1-2,TRBV27,-,-,CASSLSISGFYGYTF,TGTGCCAGCAGTTTATCGATTTCGGGTTTCTATGGCTACACCTTC
TRBJ2-1,TRBV4-3,-,-,CASSREPGPGGFPEQFF,TGCGCCAGCAGCCGAGAACCGGGACCAGGGGGGTTCCCTGAGCAGTTCTTC
TRBJ2-1,TRBV27,-,TRBD2,CASSSSLAGADNEQFF,TGTGCCAGCAGTTCCTCCCTAGCGGGAGCGGATAATGAGCAGTTCTTC
TRBJ2-1,TRBV9,-,-,CASSVGRTTEGLNEQFF,TGTGCCAGCAGCGTAGGTAGGACTACTGAAGGCCTAAATGAGCAGTTCTTC
TRBJ2-5,TRBV5-1,-,TRBD2,CASSFWAGGVQETQYF,TGCGCCAGCAGCTTTTGGGCGGGAGGGGTCCAAGAGACCCAGTACTTC
TRBJ2-3,TRBV27,-,-,CASSQGLQQGDTQYF,TGTGCCAGCAGTCAGGGACTGCAACAAGGAGATACGCAGTATTTT
TRBJ2-7,TRBV27,-,-,CASSRGQFAEQYF,TGTGCCAGCAGTCGAGGACAGTTTGCCGAGCAGTACTTC
TRBJ2-3,TRBV27,-,TRBD1,CASSPGTAGLTDTQYF,TGTGCCAGCAGTCCAGGGACAGCTGGGCTCACAGATACGCAGTATTTT
TRBJ2-1,TRBV30,-,-,CAWSGYRVGSYNEQFF,TGTGCCTGGAGTGGATACAGGGTTGGCTCCTACAATGAGCAGTTCTTC
TRBJ2-5,TRBV9,-,TRBD2,CASSVAGREGETQYF,TGTGCCAGCAGCGTAGCTGGGCGGGAGGGGGAGACCCAGTACTTC
TRBJ2-2,TRBV30,-,-,CAWSKTGEHTGELFF,TGTGCCTGGAGTAAAACAGGAGAACACACCGGGGAGCTGTTTTTT
TRBJ1-1,TRBV4-3,-,-,CASSKHGGGDSRAFF,TGCGCCAGCAGCAAACATGGCGGGGGGGACTCCCGGGCTTTCTTT
TRBJ2-4,TRBV27,once,TRBD2,CASSLKAGGGNIQYF,TGTGCCAGCAGCCTAAAAGCGGGAGGGGGAAACATTCAGTACTTC
TRBJ2-3,TRBV14,-,TRBD2,CASSQDGSGRLDTQYF,TGTGCCAGCAGCCAAGATGGGAGCGGGAGATTGGATACGCAGTATTTT
TRBJ2-7,TRBV5-8,-,-,CASSIAMSWGVRDEQYF,TGTGCCAGCAGCATAGCTATGTCGTGGGGGGTTCGGGACGAGCAGTACTTC
TRBJ2-7,TRBV27,-,-,CASSLPTYEQYF,TGTGCCAGCAGTTTACCCACCTACGAGCAGTACTTC
TRBJ1-2,TRBV6-6,-,TRBD1,CASRADTGGGYGYTF,TGTGCCAGCAGGGCAGATACAGGGGGTGGCTATGGCTACACCTTC
TRBJ2-7,TRBV9,-,TRBD2,CASSMGLAGEQYF,TGTGCCAGCAGCATGGGACTAGCGGGCGAGCAGTACTTC
TRBJ2-5,TRBV15,-,-,CATGWKAGETQYF,TGTGCCACCGGGTGGAAGGCGGGAGAGACCCAGTACTTC
TRBJ2-2,TRBV5-5,-,-,CASSWETNTGELFF,TGTGCCAGCAGCTGGGAGACGAACACCGGGGAGCTGTTTTTT
TRBJ2-1,TRBV7-9,-,-,CASSLPPGHIKGNEQFF,TGTGCCAGCAGCTTACCCCCGGGACACATCAAAGGGAATGAGCAGTTCTTC
TRBJ2-2,TRBV7-2,-,TRBD1,CASSLVIDGTGLYTGELFF,TGTGCCAGCAGCTTAGTAATAGACGGGACAGGGTTATACACCGGGGAGCTGTTTTTT
TRBJ1-5,TRBV2,-,-,CASRAGRGNQPQHF,TGTGCCAGCAGAGCCGGGAGAGGAAATCAGCCCCAGCATTTT